Presented here are 27 T cell receptor beta chains from one specimen sequenced in a study of T cell responses to AZD1222 COVID-19 vaccine. The repertoire was sequenced with immunoSEQ multiplex PCR; TCRdb's copy has only in-frame clones and lacks some. The data contain 170,000 or so clones, 85% to 95% of them singletons. Source: peripheral blood, taken on day 0 of AZD1222 vaccination. The source is an adult in good health.

This chain connects TRBV27 to TRBJ2-7; either TRBD1 or TRBD2 may supply D (5 bases each). The CDR3 runs to 14 residues. Deletions cut 5 bases from V and 3 bases from J, with 14 bases between. The germline gives CDR1 MNHEY, CDR2 SMNVEV (reference sequence). As DNA, the CDR3 is TGTGCCAGCAGTCCCAGGGACCGAGGCTACGAGCAGTACTTC. It is translated as CASSPRDRGYEQYF.

The V and J genes are TRBV14 and TRBJ1-1; no firm D call. Germline CDR1 reads SGHDN; CDR2 reads FVKESK. Trimming cost V 3 bases and J 2 bases, with 10 bases left between them. The CDR3 length is 14 residues. DNA of the CDR3: TGTGCCAGCAGCCAGTTAACCGGTAACACTGAAGCTTTCTTT. Its translation is CASSQLTGNTEAFF.

The rearrangement joins TRBV6-5 to TRBJ2-7; 10 bases map to TRBD1. The germline V gene encodes CDR1 MNHEY and CDR2 SVGAGI. The ends lost 0 bases at V and 4 bases at J; junction bases unmatched: 3. This CDR3 has 15 residues. CDR3 region: CASSYSGQGVYEQYF. Here the CDR3 DNA reads TGTGCCAGCAGTTACTCCGGACAGGGGGTATACGAGCAGTACTTC.

This clone was detected only once. The chain joins TRBV19 to TRBJ2-5, with D maybe TRBD2 (7 bases). Germline lookup yields CDR1 LNHDA and CDR2 SQIVND (reference sequence). The length of the CDR3 is 14 residues. The V gene lost 5 bases and the J gene lost 4 bases, with 14 bases spanning the gap. The CDR3 is CASSPDGGRETQYF. CDR3 DNA sequence: TGTGCCAGTAGTCCAGACGGGGGGCGAGAGACCCAGTACTTC.

This chain uses TRBV4-2 with TRBJ2-1, with 12 nucleotides matching TRBD2. The CDR3 runs to 16 residues. V lost 3 bases and J lost 3; bases outside the gene matches: 3. Germline V gene sequence: CDR1 LGHNA, CDR2 YNFKEQ. The CDR3 bases are TGTGCCAGCAGCCAGGCTAGCGGGGGGGTCTACAATGAGCAGTTCTTC. Its protein is CASSQASGGVYNEQFF.

V usage is TRBV6-5 and J usage is TRBJ2-7; D may correspond to TRBD1 or TRBD2 (5 bases each). Trimming cost V 7 bases and J 1 base, with 14 bases left between them. Per germline, CDR1 MNHEY and CDR2 SVGAGI. CDR3 length: 14 amino acids. CDR3 in amino acids: CASTPPGRSYEQYF. The CDR3 region has the DNA TGTGCCAGCACCCCTCCGGGGCGATCCTACGAGCAGTACTTC.

The chain recombines TRBV4-1 with TRBJ2-5; unclear D gene. Germline V gives CDR1 MGHRA, CDR2 YSYEKL. CDR3 length equals 14 residues. V was clipped by 0 bases and J by 5 bases, with 10 bases between them. CDR3 DNA: TGCGCCAGCAGCCAAGATGGCAGACGGGAGACCCAGTACTTC. Its translation is CASSQDGRRETQYF.

This chain uses TRBV6-1 with TRBJ1-2; possible D gene TRBD1, 6 bases. The length of the CDR3 is 15 residues. The V gene's germline CDR1 is MNHNS and CDR2 SASEGT. The germline V and J ends were trimmed by 0 bases and 8 bases, with 16 bases remaining between them. The CDR3 DNA reads as TGTGCCAGCAGTGAAGCCGGGGGGCAGGTCGCCGGCTACACCTTC. Residues: CASSEAGGQVAGYTF.

This sequence joins TRBV12-3 or TRBV12-4 and TRBJ2-5; D is uncertain. With 2 bases removed from V and 4 bases from J, the gap between germline ends came to 5 bases. The CDR3 consists of 12 residues. The CDR3, as DNA: TGTGCCAGCAGTTTACGGGTAGAGACCCAGTACTTC. Amino acids: CASSLRVETQYF.

This clone was found a few times. The genes are TRBV5-4 and TRBJ1-2, with D perhaps TRBD1 (5 bases). V lost 1 base to trimming and J lost 4 bases, with 8 bases between them. This CDR3 contains 13 residues. The germline V gene has CDR1 SGHNT and CDR2 YYREEE (reference sequence). The CDR3 DNA reads TGTGCCAGCAGCTTGACAGGACCCTATGGCTACACCTTC. Its protein product is CASSLTGPYGYTF.

The rearrangement joins TRBV29-1 to TRBJ1-2; perhaps TRBD1 as D (5 bases). In germline, CDR1 is SQVTM, CDR2 ANQGSEA. This CDR3 spans 11 amino acids. V was pared by 6 bases and J by 6 bases, with 11 bases between. The CDR3 sequence: CSVGDVDGYTF. CDR3 nucleotide sequence: TGCAGCGTGGGGGACGTGGATGGCTACACCTTC.

This chain uses TRBV2 with TRBJ1-5; D gene unclear. Germline V gives CDR1 SNHLY, CDR2 FYNNEI. V gave up 1 base and J gave up 1 base, with 2 bases separating them. There are 13 residues in the CDR3. The CDR3 spells CASSEESNQPQHF. CDR3 in DNA: TGTGCCAGCAGTGAAGAAAGCAATCAGCCCCAGCATTTT.

This chain connects TRBV2 to TRBJ1-4; D possibly corresponds to TRBD1 (5 bases). Trimming shortened V by 8 bases and J by 7 bases, and 14 bases separated the two germline ends. CDR3 length: 13 residues. Per the germline V gene, CDR1 is SNHLY and CDR2 is FYNNEI. Here the CDR3 DNA reads TGTGCCAGCCGCGGGGCGATGACTGAAAAACTGTTTTTT. This sequence encodes CASRGAMTEKLFF.

The rearrangement links TRBV7-8 to TRBJ2-2; D gene uncertain. Germline V gives CDR1 SGHVS, CDR2 FQNEAQ. V dropped 3 bases and J dropped 0 bases, with 11 bases sitting between them. The CDR3 length is 16 residues. CDR3: CASSFMAATNTGELFF. CDR3 DNA sequence: TGTGCCAGCAGCTTCATGGCAGCGACGAACACCGGGGAGCTGTTTTTT.

The V and J genes are TRBV27 and TRBJ1-4, with unresolved D. Looked up from germline, CDR1 is MNHEY and CDR2 is SMNVEV (reference sequence). V was clipped by 8 bases and J by 12 bases, with 16 bases between them. There are 12 residues in the CDR3. CDR3: CASSPRVGELFF. Here the CDR3 DNA reads TGTGCCAGCTCCCCACGGGTGGGTGAACTGTTTTTT.

The rearrangement joins TRBV29-1 to TRBJ1-2; the match to TRBD1 covers 7 bases. The length of the CDR3 is 13 residues. The germline V gene encodes CDR1 SQVTM and CDR2 ANQGSEA. Unmatched junction bases numbered 6, after V lost 4 bases and J lost 4 bases. DNA of the CDR3: TGCAGCGTTGCAACAGGGGTACGCTATGGCTACACCTTC. It specifies CSVATGVRYGYTF.

CDR3 nucleotide sequence: TGCGCCAGCAGCTTTGGCACGGGAATCTACACCGGGGAGCTGTTTTTT. Encoded protein: CASSFGTGIYTGELFF. This sequence joins TRBV5-1 and TRBJ2-2; weak D call: TRBD2 (5 bases). The CDR3 length is 16 residues. V dropped 2 bases and J dropped 3 bases, with 14 bases sitting between them. Germline-derived CDR1 and CDR2 are SGHRS and YFSETQ. The full variable domain, completed using reference TRBV5-1 and TRBJ2-2, is KAGVTQTPRYLIKTRGQQVTLSCSPISGHRSVSWYQQTPGQGLQFLFEYFSETQRNKGNFPGRFSGRQFSNSRSEMNVSTLELGDSALYLCASSFGTGIYTGELFFGEGSRLTVL.

The chain combines TRBV24-1 with TRBJ2-2; 8 nucleotides match TRBD2. Per germline, CDR1 KGHDR and CDR2 SFDVKD. This CDR3 is built from 15 residues. The ends lost 6 bases at V and 2 bases at J; junction bases unmatched: 4. CDR3 protein: CATSSGGHNTGELFF. The DNA for the CDR3 is TGTGCCACCAGTAGCGGGGGCCATAACACCGGGGAGCTGTTTTTT.

This chain uses TRBV2 with TRBJ2-7; D might be TRBD1 (6 bases). CDR1 and CDR2 from the germline V gene are SNHLY and FYNNEI. The length of the CDR3 is 14 residues. The V and J ends lost 7 bases and 0 bases respectively, with 13 bases between them. The DNA for the CDR3 is TGTGCCAGCACTGACGGCAGGGGCTCCTACGAGCAGTACTTC. It is translated as CASTDGRGSYEQYF.

V is TRBV5-6 and J is TRBJ1-5; weak D call: TRBD1 (6 bases). V shed 4 bases and J shed 3 bases, with 8 bases lying between them. The CDR3 totals 13 residues. Germline loops: CDR1 SGHDT, CDR2 YYEEEE. This CDR3 is CASSTGYNQPQHF. The CDR3 DNA reads TGTGCCAGCAGCACAGGGTACAATCAGCCCCAGCATTTT.

The chain is built from TRBV18 and TRBJ1-1, with D tentatively TRBD1 (6 bases). The CDR3 sequence is 13 residues long. Germline V gene sequence: CDR1 KGHSH, CDR2 LQKENI. Trimming left V 6 bases short and J 5 bases short, with 13 bases between. This chain's CDR3 is CASSGQLQTEAFF. CDR3 sequence (DNA): TGTGCCAGCTCCGGACAGCTCCAGACTGAAGCTTTCTTT.

J is TRBJ1-1 and V is TRBV4-2, with no clear D. The CDR3 is 15 residues long. V was trimmed by 0 bases and J by 1 base, leaving 9 bases between them. Germline CDR1 is LGHNA and CDR2 is YNFKEQ. The CDR3 reads CASSQDLGKNTEAFF. The CDR3 DNA follows: TGTGCCAGCAGCCAAGATCTGGGCAAGAACACTGAAGCTTTCTTT.

Only a few counts were recorded for this clone. CDR3 sequence reads: CASSLTTGKSFF. CDR3 sequence (DNA): TGTGCCAGCAGTTTGACGACAGGGAAATCTTTCTTT. The chain carries TRBV12-3 or TRBV12-4 and TRBJ1-1, with 7 nucleotides matching TRBD1. With V trimmed by 3 bases and J by 12 bases, 7 bases remained unmatched. The CDR3 spans 12 residues.

V gene TRBV5-4 combines with J gene TRBJ1-2, with D uncertain. The germline gives CDR1 SGHNT, CDR2 YYREEE (reference sequence). The V gene lost 0 bases and the J gene lost 0 bases, with 12 bases spanning the gap. The CDR3 runs to 16 residues. CDR3 nucleotides: TGTGCCAGCAGCTTGGAAGGGATAAGGCCTAACTATGGCTACACCTTC. Translated, it gives CASSLEGIRPNYGYTF.

The chain carries TRBV2 and TRBJ2-5; 10 nucleotides line up with TRBD2. Germline loops: CDR1 SNHLY, CDR2 FYNNEI. This CDR3 has 16 residues. The J segment lost 5 bases and the V segment lost 3 bases, leaving 9 bases of the junction unmatched. CDR3 loop: CASSEIAGGRWETQYF. The CDR3 region has the DNA TGTGCCAGCAGTGAGATAGCGGGGGGCCGTTGGGAGACCCAGTACTTC.

V usage is TRBV18 and J usage is TRBJ2-7; D possibly corresponds to TRBD2 (6 bases). CDR1 is KGHSH, CDR2 LQKENI, per germline. V lost 4 bases and J 1 base, leaving 17 bases between the germline ends. The CDR3 length is 16 residues. This chain's CDR3 is CASSHPSSAGSYEQYF. For the CDR3, the DNA is TGTGCCAGCTCACATCCTTCGAGCGCGGGGTCCTACGAGCAGTACTTC.

This clone was detected once. J is TRBJ1-2 and V is TRBV2; the D is unclear. Trimming took 5 bases from V and 4 from J, leaving 11 bases between them. Germline-derived CDR1 and CDR2 are SNHLY and FYNNEI. The CDR3 is made up of 13 amino acids. The CDR3: CASSPRYGYGYTF. CDR3 sequence (DNA): TGTGCCAGCAGTCCGAGATACGGCTATGGCTACACCTTC.